This TCR beta chain originates from a study of glioma-infiltrating T cells after dendritic cell vaccination (dated by TCRdb to about 2016). For the wider study: The cohort comprised roughly 15 glioblastoma patients from Phase I and II dendritic cell vaccination trials, 9 newly diagnosed and 6 with recurrent disease. In glioblastoma patients vaccinated with dendritic cells, deep sequencing of TCR beta CDR3 regions served to measure the amount of tumor-infiltrating lymphocytes and to compare repertoires between tumor and blood. TCR sequencing metrics, including TIL content and tumor-blood repertoire overlap, were correlated with survival after dendritic cell vaccination. Three intradermal dendritic cell vaccine injections were administered to patients at biweekly intervals in the arm below the axilla. To make the vaccine, monocyte-derived dendritic cells were cultured for under 9 days with IL-4 and GM-CSF and then pulsed overnight with autologous tumor lysate. Patients received autologous tumor lysate-pulsed dendritic cell vaccination between about 2003 and 2012. Summary of the overall study and its limitations: No direct relationship between TCR clonality and survival was found, suggesting a diverse polyclonal response may matter. The cohort was small and heterogeneous, only a few patients had full blood and tumor sets, and even fewer had initial-recurrent tumor pairs. Longer time to progression and overall survival after dendritic cell vaccination were predicted by higher estimated pretreatment TIL content. The three-group TCR overlap response model was characterized as speculative, and prospective validation of the model was stated to be required.

Note on this clone: Its antigen is not yet known. Per-nucleotide qualities are absent, and no much larger clonotype sits a single base away.

According to the study, the label for this sample's time point signals: after dendritic cell vaccination, including at tumor progression/relapse. Selection of patients required sufficient residual fresh-frozen tumor tissue and over two years of available survival data. Although molecular status otherwise differed among the glioblastoma patients, no patient had an isocitrate dehydrogenase mutation. PBMC were collected before vaccination, two weeks after the third vaccination, and at tumor progression if tumor progression occurred. The Qiagen DNeasy Blood extraction Kit was used to extract genomic DNA. Based on the germline V gene, the CDR1 and CDR2 sequences are SQVTM and ANQGSEA. The CDR3 spans 13 residues, from the cysteine through the phenylalanine. CDR3 DNA is the only sequence kept; it has 39 bases, read in frame from the first base. Trimming costs V 4 bases and J 0 bases, and their ends lie 9 bases apart.

The immunoSEQ assay amplified TCRB CDR3 regions from 1.5 to 2.5 micrograms of genomic DNA, or from all available DNA when less than that amount was available. For multiplex PCR, 60 forward primers for TCR V beta segments and 13 reverse primers for J beta segments were used. Synthetic control templates were spiked into each sample at limiting dilution to estimate reads per starting template. Reads of 87 bp were generated by sequencing on the Illumina HiSeq System. The published analysis was carried out like this. PCR and sequencing errors were removed by merging closely related sequences with a nearest neighbor algorithm. TCR overlap was defined as the percentage of unique tumor TCR beta sequences that were also present in the same patient's peripheral blood. TCRdb retrieved this table from immuneACCESS and kept in-frame rearrangements only. Not all clones are present; in checked studies, unresolved V genes account for under half, and no reason is known for the remainder. That table is the source of V, J and clone size, and D and trimming were worked out from the DNA. The sample includes about 50,000 clones, with 85% to 90% observed a single time. 9% of the sample belongs to the ten largest clones.

This clonotype originated in a human donor with glioblastoma. This sequence uses TRBV29-1 and TRBJ1-2; perhaps TRBD1 is the D gene, with 5 bases matching. The starting material was blood, obtained after dendritic cell vaccination. CDR3 region: CSVVGGPNYGYTF. At the DNA level, the sequence is TGCAGCGTTGTGGGGGGACCTAACTATGGCTACACCTTC. The full variable domain, with segments outside the CDR3 supplied by the reference TRBV29-1 and TRBJ1-2 proteins, appears as SAVISQKPSRDICQRGTSLTIQCQVDSQVTMMFWYRQQPGQSLTLIATANQGSEATYESGFVIDKFPISRPNLTFSTLTVSNMSPEDSSIYLCSVVGGPNYGYTFGSGTRLTVV.